A selection of T cell receptor beta chains follows, all from one sample in a study of OX40 agonist ivuxolimab in advanced cancers. Clones were read by immunoSEQ multiplex PCR, and TCRdb kept only the in-frame ones, dropping some. The table has under 20,000 clones, approximately 83% seen once. The specimen was CD4+ or CD8+ T cells sorted from blood, collected in a trial of the OX40 agonist ivuxolimab. Receptors originate from an adult with an advanced solid tumor such as melanoma, head and neck, liver or kidney cancer. Each CDR3 is given with its conserved first and last residue. A D gene is named only where the DNA matches it firmly. Size is omitted from some rows. Given values are once, few, many or a class for expanded clones.

d_call: TRBD2
v_call: TRBV27
j_call: TRBJ2-1
clone_size: -
cdr3_nt: TGTGCCAGCCGAGATTTAGCGGGAGCGAATGAGCAGTTCTTC
cdr3_aa: CASRDLAGANEQFF

d_call: TRBD1
v_call: TRBV19
j_call: TRBJ1-5
clone_size: -
cdr3_nt: TGTGCCAGTACCCGGGGACAGGGGGTAAGTCAGCCCCAGCATTTT
cdr3_aa: CASTRGQGVSQPQHF

d_call: -
v_call: TRBV30
j_call: TRBJ2-6
clone_size: -
cdr3_nt: TGTGCCCCCACGGCGGACTCTGGGGCCAACGTCCTGACTTTC
cdr3_aa: CAPTADSGANVLTF

d_call: TRBD1
v_call: TRBV2
j_call: TRBJ1-5
clone_size: few
cdr3_nt: TGTGCCAGCAGGGCAGGACAGGGGGGGTTGAAATATAGCAATCAGCCCCAGCATTTT
cdr3_aa: CASRAGQGGLKYSNQPQHF

d_call: -
v_call: TRBV7-6
j_call: TRBJ1-2
clone_size: -
cdr3_nt: TGTGCCAGCAGCTTAGGTGCGGGGACTGGTGGCTACACCTTC
cdr3_aa: CASSLGAGTGGYTF

d_call: -
v_call: TRBV28
j_call: TRBJ1-6
clone_size: -
cdr3_nt: TGTGCCAGCAGTTTATTTGGTACTGGGGGTTCACCCCTCCACTTT
cdr3_aa: CASSLFGTGGSPLHF

d_call: -
v_call: TRBV18
j_call: TRBJ1-3
clone_size: -
cdr3_nt: TGTGCCAGCTCACCATCCCCGGTGACTGGAAACACCATATATTTT
cdr3_aa: CASSPSPVTGNTIYF

d_call: -
v_call: TRBV5-1
j_call: TRBJ1-1
clone_size: -
cdr3_nt: TGCGCCAGCAGCTTGGTTGCAACCCGAGAGACTGAAGCTTTCTTT
cdr3_aa: CASSLVATRETEAFF

d_call: -
v_call: TRBV10-2
j_call: TRBJ2-4
clone_size: -
cdr3_nt: TGCGCCAGCAGTGAGTCCCGAGCGGTAGCCAAAAACATTCAGTACTTC
cdr3_aa: CASSESRAVAKNIQYF

d_call: TRBD1
v_call: TRBV5-4
j_call: TRBJ1-4
clone_size: -
cdr3_nt: TGTGCCAGCAGTCGGGACAGGGCTCGGGAAAAACTGTTTTTT
cdr3_aa: CASSRDRAREKLFF

d_call: TRBD2
v_call: TRBV4-3
j_call: TRBJ2-3
clone_size: -
cdr3_nt: TGCGCCAGCAGCTTATCGGTTACTAGCGGGGGACCGCGGGGAGATACGCAGTATTTT
cdr3_aa: CASSLSVTSGGPRGDTQYF

d_call: -
v_call: TRBV7-9
j_call: TRBJ2-7
clone_size: -
cdr3_nt: TGTGCCAGCAGCCCGTTAGTGAAGTTCTACGAGCAGTACTTC
cdr3_aa: CASSPLVKFYEQYF

d_call: -
v_call: TRBV21-1
j_call: TRBJ2-3
clone_size: -
cdr3_nt: TGTGCCAGCAGCCTCCCGACAGGGGATCCCCGCACAGATACGCAGTATTTT
cdr3_aa: CASSLPTGDPRTDTQYF

d_call: -
v_call: TRBV7-9
j_call: TRBJ1-5
clone_size: -
cdr3_nt: TGTGCCAGCAGTCATCAGGGTCAAAGCAATCAGCCCCAGCATTTT
cdr3_aa: CASSHQGQSNQPQHF

d_call: -
v_call: TRBV5-4
j_call: TRBJ2-3
clone_size: -
cdr3_nt: TGTGCCAGCAGCTTGGTAGTGGCGGATGAGGGAGATACGCAGTATTTT
cdr3_aa: CASSLVVADEGDTQYF

d_call: -
v_call: TRBV6-5
j_call: TRBJ2-7
clone_size: -
cdr3_nt: TGTGCCAGCAGTTATACACGACCTTCAGGGAGGTACGAGCAGTACTTC
cdr3_aa: CASSYTRPSGRYEQYF

d_call: -
v_call: TRBV6-6
j_call: TRBJ2-7
clone_size: -
cdr3_nt: TGTGCCAGCAGTTACGGAGCCTCCCAGCAGTACTTC
cdr3_aa: CASSYGASQQYF

d_call: TRBD2
v_call: TRBV7-2
j_call: TRBJ2-5
clone_size: -
cdr3_nt: TGTGCCAGCAGTCCAGGAGGGACTAGGGAGACCCAGTACTTC
cdr3_aa: CASSPGGTRETQYF

d_call: -
v_call: TRBV18
j_call: TRBJ2-1
clone_size: -
cdr3_nt: TGTGCCAGCTCACCGTTTAATTTCCCAGCGGGCTACAATGAGCAGTTCTTC
cdr3_aa: CASSPFNFPAGYNEQFF

d_call: -
v_call: TRBV21-1
j_call: TRBJ2-7
clone_size: -
cdr3_nt: TGTGCCAGCAGCTCCCGAGGGGTAGCGGGAGGCCTTACCGCCTACGAGCAGTACTTC
cdr3_aa: CASSSRGVAGGLTAYEQYF

d_call: -
v_call: TRBV27
j_call: TRBJ1-6
clone_size: -
cdr3_nt: TGTGCCAGCAGTCTACAGGGTATCTCCTATAATTCACCCCTCCACTTT
cdr3_aa: CASSLQGISYNSPLHF

d_call: -
v_call: TRBV2
j_call: TRBJ2-5
clone_size: -
cdr3_nt: TGTGCCAGCAGTGATATCCATCGCGGCCTGGGGACCCAGTACTTC
cdr3_aa: CASSDIHRGLGTQYF

d_call: -
v_call: TRBV28
j_call: TRBJ1-3
clone_size: -
cdr3_nt: TGTGCCAGCACTTTAGGGATCCGGGACACTTTAAAGTCTGGAAACACCATATATTTT
cdr3_aa: CASTLGIRDTLKSGNTIYF

d_call: -
v_call: TRBV6-6
j_call: TRBJ1-3
clone_size: -
cdr3_nt: TGTGCCAGCAGTTACTCGACCGCTACTGGAAACACCATATATTTT
cdr3_aa: CASSYSTATGNTIYF

d_call: -
v_call: TRBV7-3
j_call: TRBJ2-2
clone_size: -
cdr3_nt: TGTGCCAGCAGCTTACGCGGGACCTCGAACACCGGGGAGCTGTTTTTT
cdr3_aa: CASSLRGTSNTGELFF

d_call: -
v_call: TRBV6-5
j_call: TRBJ1-5
clone_size: -
cdr3_nt: TGTGCCAGCAGTTACTCCCTTAATCAGCCCCAGCATTTT
cdr3_aa: CASSYSLNQPQHF

d_call: -
v_call: TRBV28
j_call: TRBJ2-7
clone_size: -
cdr3_nt: TGTGCCAGCGGTTACTACGAGCAGTACTTC
cdr3_aa: CASGYYEQYF

d_call: TRBD1
v_call: TRBV6-5
j_call: TRBJ1-1
clone_size: -
cdr3_nt: TGTGCCAGCAGTCCGCGACAGGGTCGGGACACTGAAGCTTTCTTT
cdr3_aa: CASSPRQGRDTEAFF

d_call: -
v_call: TRBV7-9
j_call: TRBJ2-1
clone_size: -
cdr3_nt: TGTGCCAGCAGCTTTGGGGGGGAGCAGTTCTTC
cdr3_aa: CASSFGGEQFF

d_call: -
v_call: TRBV5-6
j_call: TRBJ2-5
clone_size: -
cdr3_nt: TGTGCCAGCAGCTATACCCCCCAAGAGACCCAGTACTTC
cdr3_aa: CASSYTPQETQYF

d_call: -
v_call: TRBV2
j_call: TRBJ1-5
clone_size: -
cdr3_nt: TGTGCCAGCAGTGAAAGACCCAATCAGCCCCAGCATTTT
cdr3_aa: CASSERPNQPQHF

d_call: -
v_call: TRBV11-1
j_call: TRBJ2-1
clone_size: -
cdr3_nt: TGTGCCAGCAGCTTAGATAGGGCAGGCTCCTACAATGAGCAGTTCTTC
cdr3_aa: CASSLDRAGSYNEQFF

d_call: TRBD1
v_call: TRBV9
j_call: TRBJ1-4
clone_size: -
cdr3_nt: TGTGCCAGCAGCCCGGTCCACGACAGGGGGCCGTCTAAACTGTTTTTT
cdr3_aa: CASSPVHDRGPSKLFF

d_call: -
v_call: TRBV18
j_call: TRBJ2-3
clone_size: -
cdr3_nt: TGTGCCAGCTCATCTGGACCCGGCGGCACAGATACGCAGTATTTT
cdr3_aa: CASSSGPGGTDTQYF

d_call: -
v_call: TRBV6-1
j_call: TRBJ1-5
clone_size: -
cdr3_nt: TGTGCCAGCAGTGAAGTCTGGGGCATCAATCAGCCCCAGCATTTT
cdr3_aa: CASSEVWGINQPQHF

d_call: -
v_call: TRBV6-4
j_call: TRBJ2-1
clone_size: -
cdr3_nt: TGTGCCAGCGGGGCTAGTAACTATGAGCAGTTCTTC
cdr3_aa: CASGASNYEQFF

d_call: -
v_call: TRBV5-1
j_call: TRBJ2-5
clone_size: -
cdr3_nt: TGCGCCAGCTGGCCCGGGGGTGCGGAGAAGACCCAGTACTTC
cdr3_aa: CASWPGGAEKTQYF

d_call: -
v_call: TRBV6-5
j_call: TRBJ1-5
clone_size: -
cdr3_nt: TGTGCCAGCAGTTCTTCCGGGACTCGCAATCAGCCCCAGCATTTT
cdr3_aa: CASSSSGTRNQPQHF

d_call: TRBD2
v_call: TRBV10-1
j_call: TRBJ2-7
clone_size: once
cdr3_nt: TGCGCCAGCAGTGAAAGCGGGAGGGGATACGAGCAGTACTTC
cdr3_aa: CASSESGRGYEQYF

d_call: -
v_call: TRBV7-2
j_call: TRBJ1-5
clone_size: once
cdr3_nt: TGTGCCAGCAGCTTAAACAGGGATCAGCCCCAGCATTTT
cdr3_aa: CASSLNRDQPQHF

d_call: -
v_call: TRBV5-8
j_call: TRBJ1-1
clone_size: -
cdr3_nt: TGTGCCAGCAGCTTGATCATGGGGGAATTTGAGACTGAAGCTTTCTTT
cdr3_aa: CASSLIMGEFETEAFF

d_call: -
v_call: TRBV2
j_call: TRBJ1-3
clone_size: -
cdr3_nt: TGTGCCAGCAGTTGGTCGGGACACCGCATCTCTGGAAACACCATATATTTT
cdr3_aa: CASSWSGHRISGNTIYF

d_call: TRBD1
v_call: TRBV10-1
j_call: TRBJ2-1
clone_size: once
cdr3_nt: TGCGCCAGCAGTTACAGGGGGCTCGGGCAGTTCTTC
cdr3_aa: CASSYRGLGQFF

d_call: -
v_call: TRBV10-1
j_call: TRBJ2-3
clone_size: few
cdr3_nt: TGCGCCAGCAGTGAGTCCCCTAAGGGTACGCAGTATTTT
cdr3_aa: CASSESPKGTQYF

d_call: -
v_call: TRBV11-2
j_call: TRBJ1-1
clone_size: once
cdr3_nt: TGTGCCAGCAGCCCCGCCGGGACAAGACCGAACACTGAAGCTTTCTTT
cdr3_aa: CASSPAGTRPNTEAFF

d_call: -
v_call: TRBV5-6
j_call: TRBJ2-5
clone_size: -
cdr3_nt: TGTGCCAGCAGCTTGGATTCTGCCGGGGGAGCGGAGACCCAGTACTTC
cdr3_aa: CASSLDSAGGAETQYF

d_call: -
v_call: TRBV9
j_call: TRBJ2-3
clone_size: -
cdr3_nt: TGTGCCAGCACCTCGCAAGGGACAAACACAGATACGCAGTATTTT
cdr3_aa: CASTSQGTNTDTQYF

d_call: -
v_call: TRBV29-1
j_call: TRBJ2-5
clone_size: -
cdr3_nt: TGCAGCGTTGGGCAAGAGACCCAGTACTTC
cdr3_aa: CSVGQETQYF

d_call: -
v_call: TRBV6-5
j_call: TRBJ2-1
clone_size: -
cdr3_nt: TGTGCCAGCAGTTCCGGGACGCCACTTGAGCAGTTCTTC
cdr3_aa: CASSSGTPLEQFF

d_call: TRBD2
v_call: TRBV10-3
j_call: TRBJ2-3
clone_size: once
cdr3_nt: TGTGCCATCGGGGGGACTAGCGGTAGTTCTAGCACAGATACGCAGTATTTT
cdr3_aa: CAIGGTSGSSSTDTQYF

d_call: -
v_call: TRBV6-5
j_call: TRBJ1-5
clone_size: -
cdr3_nt: TGTGCCAGCATGGCAGGGTCCCATCAGCCCCAGCATTTT
cdr3_aa: CASMAGSHQPQHF

d_call: -
v_call: TRBV28
j_call: TRBJ1-4
clone_size: -
cdr3_nt: TGTGCCAGCAGCTACCTCGGTGGAGGTGAAAAACTGTTTTTT
cdr3_aa: CASSYLGGGEKLFF

d_call: TRBD1
v_call: TRBV23-1
j_call: TRBJ1-4
clone_size: -
cdr3_nt: TGCGCCAGCAGCCCGATTGGCAGGGGGCGCGAGCGGATTTGGTTGAAAAATGAAAAACTGTTTTTT
cdr3_aa: CASSPIGRGRERIWLKNEKLFF

d_call: -
v_call: TRBV7-3
j_call: TRBJ2-1
clone_size: -
cdr3_nt: TGTGCCAGCAGCTTAACCGGAAATGAGCAGTTCTTC
cdr3_aa: CASSLTGNEQFF

d_call: -
v_call: TRBV21-1
j_call: TRBJ2-1
clone_size: -
cdr3_nt: TGTGCCAGCAGCAAAGTCCCCAGCGTGAGCTCCTACAATGAGCAGTTCTTC
cdr3_aa: CASSKVPSVSSYNEQFF

d_call: -
v_call: TRBV4-2
j_call: TRBJ2-4
clone_size: few
cdr3_nt: TGTGCCAGCAGCCAAGCCCTAGACTCGAGGGGCAACATTCAGTACTTC
cdr3_aa: CASSQALDSRGNIQYF

d_call: -
v_call: TRBV4-3
j_call: TRBJ2-2
clone_size: -
cdr3_nt: TGCGCCAGCAGCCTTACAGACGGGGAGCTGTTTTTT
cdr3_aa: CASSLTDGELFF